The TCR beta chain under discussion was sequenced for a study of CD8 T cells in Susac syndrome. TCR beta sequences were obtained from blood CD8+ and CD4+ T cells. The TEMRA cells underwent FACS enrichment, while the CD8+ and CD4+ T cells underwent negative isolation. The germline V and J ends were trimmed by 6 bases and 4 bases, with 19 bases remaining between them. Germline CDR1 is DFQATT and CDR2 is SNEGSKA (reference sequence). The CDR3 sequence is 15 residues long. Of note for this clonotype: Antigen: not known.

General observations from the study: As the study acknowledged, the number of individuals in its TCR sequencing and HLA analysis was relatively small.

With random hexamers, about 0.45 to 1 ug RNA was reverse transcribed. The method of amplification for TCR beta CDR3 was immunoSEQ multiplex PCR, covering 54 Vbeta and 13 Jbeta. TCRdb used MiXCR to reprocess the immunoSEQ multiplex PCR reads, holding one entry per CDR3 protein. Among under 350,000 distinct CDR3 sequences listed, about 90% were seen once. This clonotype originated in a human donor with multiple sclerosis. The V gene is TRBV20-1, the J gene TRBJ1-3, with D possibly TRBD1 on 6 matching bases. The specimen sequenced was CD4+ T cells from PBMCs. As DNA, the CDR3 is TGCAGTGCGATATCTGGACAGCCTATCGGAAACACCATATATTTT. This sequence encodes CSAISGQPIGNTIYF.